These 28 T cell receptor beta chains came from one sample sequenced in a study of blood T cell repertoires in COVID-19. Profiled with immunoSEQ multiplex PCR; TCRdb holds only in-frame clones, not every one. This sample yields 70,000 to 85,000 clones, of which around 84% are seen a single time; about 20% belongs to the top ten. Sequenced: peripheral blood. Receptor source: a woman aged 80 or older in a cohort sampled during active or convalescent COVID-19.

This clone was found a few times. The CDR3 sequence: CASSVGTSGSTDTQYF. DNA for the CDR3: TGTGCCAGCAGCGTAGGGACTAGCGGCAGCACAGATACGCAGTATTTT. This rearrangement joins TRBV9 to TRBJ2-3; 10 bases line up with TRBD2. CDR1 SGDLS and CDR2 YYNGEE come from the germline V gene. The CDR3 has 16 residues. Trimming at V came to 0 bases and at J to 0 bases, leaving 1 base not matched to a gene.

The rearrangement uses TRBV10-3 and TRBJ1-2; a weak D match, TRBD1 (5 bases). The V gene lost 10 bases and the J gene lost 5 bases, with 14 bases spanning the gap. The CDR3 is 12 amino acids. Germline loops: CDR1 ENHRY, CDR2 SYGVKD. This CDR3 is CASGTLDYGYTF. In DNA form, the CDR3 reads TGTGCCAGCGGGACGTTGGATTATGGCTACACCTTC.

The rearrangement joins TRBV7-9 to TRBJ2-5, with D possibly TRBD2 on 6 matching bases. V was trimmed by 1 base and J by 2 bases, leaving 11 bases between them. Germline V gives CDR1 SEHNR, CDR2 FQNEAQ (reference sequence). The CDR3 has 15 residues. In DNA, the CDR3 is TGTGCCAGCAGCTTAGGTTTGCGGGGACAAGAGACCCAGTACTTC. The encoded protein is CASSLGLRGQETQYF. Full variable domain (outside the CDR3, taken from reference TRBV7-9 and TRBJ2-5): DTGVSQNPRHKITKRGQNVTFRCDPISEHNRLYWYRQTLGQGPEFLTYFQNEAQLEKSRLLSDRFSAERPKGSFSTLEIQRTEQGDSAMYLCASSLGLRGQETQYFGPGTRLLVL.

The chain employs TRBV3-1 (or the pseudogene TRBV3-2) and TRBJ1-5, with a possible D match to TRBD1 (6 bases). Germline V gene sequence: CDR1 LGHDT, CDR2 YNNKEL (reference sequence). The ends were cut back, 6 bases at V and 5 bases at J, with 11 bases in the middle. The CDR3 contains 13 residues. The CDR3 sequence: CASSHTGYQPQHF. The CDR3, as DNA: TGTGCCAGCAGTCATACAGGGTATCAGCCCCAGCATTTT.

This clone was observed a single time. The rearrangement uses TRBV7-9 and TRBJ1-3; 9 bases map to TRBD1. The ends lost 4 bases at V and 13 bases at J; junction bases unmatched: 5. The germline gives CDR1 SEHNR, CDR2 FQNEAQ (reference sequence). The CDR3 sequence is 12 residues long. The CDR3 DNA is TGTGCCAGCAGCTCCGGGACAGGGTCGATATATTTT. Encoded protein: CASSSGTGSIYF.

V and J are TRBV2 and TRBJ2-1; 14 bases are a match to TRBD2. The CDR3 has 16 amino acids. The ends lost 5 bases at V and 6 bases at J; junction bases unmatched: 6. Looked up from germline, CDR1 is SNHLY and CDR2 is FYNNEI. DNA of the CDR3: TGTGCCAGCAGTTTTCCGGGACTAGCGGGAGTCAATGAGCAGTTCTTC. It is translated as CASSFPGLAGVNEQFF.

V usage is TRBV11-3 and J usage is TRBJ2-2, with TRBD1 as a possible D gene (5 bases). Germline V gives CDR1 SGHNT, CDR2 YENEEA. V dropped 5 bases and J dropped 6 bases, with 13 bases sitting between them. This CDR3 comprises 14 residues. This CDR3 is CASSTTGFPGELFF. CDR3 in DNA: TGTGCCAGCAGCACAACAGGTTTCCCCGGGGAGCTGTTTTTT.

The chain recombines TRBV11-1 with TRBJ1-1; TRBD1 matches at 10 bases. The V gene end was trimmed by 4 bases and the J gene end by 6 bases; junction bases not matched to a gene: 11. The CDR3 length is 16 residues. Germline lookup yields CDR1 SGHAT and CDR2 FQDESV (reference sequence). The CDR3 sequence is CASSSETGTGESEAFF. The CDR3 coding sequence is TGTGCCAGCAGCTCTGAGACCGGGACAGGGGAGTCTGAAGCTTTCTTT.

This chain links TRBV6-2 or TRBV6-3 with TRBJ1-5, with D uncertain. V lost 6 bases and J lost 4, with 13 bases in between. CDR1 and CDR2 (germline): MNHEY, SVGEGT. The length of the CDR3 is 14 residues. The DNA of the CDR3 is TGTGCCAGCAGCACCGGATGGGAGAATCAGCCCCAGCATTTT. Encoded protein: CASSTGWENQPQHF.

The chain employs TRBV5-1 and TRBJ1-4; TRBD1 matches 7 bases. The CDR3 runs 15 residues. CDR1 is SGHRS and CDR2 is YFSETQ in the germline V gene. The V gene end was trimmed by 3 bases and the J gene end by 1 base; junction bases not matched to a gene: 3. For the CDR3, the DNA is TGCGCCAGCAGCTCATGGACAGGAACTAATGAAAAACTGTTTTTT. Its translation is CASSSWTGTNEKLFF.

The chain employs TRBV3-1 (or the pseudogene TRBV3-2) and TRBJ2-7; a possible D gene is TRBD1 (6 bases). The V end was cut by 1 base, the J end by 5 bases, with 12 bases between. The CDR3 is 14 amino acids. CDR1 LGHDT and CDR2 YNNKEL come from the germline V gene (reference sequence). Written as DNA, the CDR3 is TGTGCCAGCAGCCAAGGGATTCAGGGGAACGAGCAGTACTTC. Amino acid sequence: CASSQGIQGNEQYF.

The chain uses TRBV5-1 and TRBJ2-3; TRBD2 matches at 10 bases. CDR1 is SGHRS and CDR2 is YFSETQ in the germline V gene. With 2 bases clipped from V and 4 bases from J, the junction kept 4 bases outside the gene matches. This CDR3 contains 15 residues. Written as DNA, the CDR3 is TGCGCCAGCAGCTTCGGGAGCGGGAGGGCAGATACGCAGTATTTT. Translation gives CASSFGSGRADTQYF.

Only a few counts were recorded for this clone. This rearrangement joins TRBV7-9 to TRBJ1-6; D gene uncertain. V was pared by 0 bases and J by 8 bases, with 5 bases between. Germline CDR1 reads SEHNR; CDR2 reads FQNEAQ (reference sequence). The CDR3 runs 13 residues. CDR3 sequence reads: CASSLAEDSPLHF. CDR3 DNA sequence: TGTGCCAGCAGCTTAGCAGAGGATTCACCCCTCCACTTT.

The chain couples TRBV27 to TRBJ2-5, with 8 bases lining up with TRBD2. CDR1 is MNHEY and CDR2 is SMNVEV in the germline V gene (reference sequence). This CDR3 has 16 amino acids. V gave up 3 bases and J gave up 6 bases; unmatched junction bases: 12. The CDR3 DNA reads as TGTGCCAGCAGTTTTGGTCGGGAGGGCTTCACGAAGACCCAGTACTTC. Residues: CASSFGREGFTKTQYF.

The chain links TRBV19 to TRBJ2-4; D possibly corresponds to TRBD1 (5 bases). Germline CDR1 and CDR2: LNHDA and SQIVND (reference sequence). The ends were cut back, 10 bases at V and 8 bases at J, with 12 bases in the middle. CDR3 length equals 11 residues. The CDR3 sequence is CATSRVDIQYF. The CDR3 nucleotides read TGTGCCACCTCCAGGGTTGACATTCAGTACTTC.

CDR3 sequence reads: CASALSSGSGELFF. DNA of the CDR3: TGCGCCAGCGCGCTGTCGTCGGGGTCCGGGGAGCTGTTTTTT. The chain is built from TRBV5-1 and TRBJ2-2, with TRBD2 as a possible D gene (5 bases). The germline CDR1 and CDR2 sequences are SGHRS and YFSETQ. This CDR3 is 14 amino acids long. The V gene lost 7 bases and the J gene lost 6 bases, with 16 bases spanning the gap.

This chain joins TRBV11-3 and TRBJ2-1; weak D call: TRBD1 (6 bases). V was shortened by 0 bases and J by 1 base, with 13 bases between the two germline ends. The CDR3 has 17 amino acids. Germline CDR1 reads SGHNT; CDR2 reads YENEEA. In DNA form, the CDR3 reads TGTGCCAGCAGCTTAGAACTGGACAGTAGATCCTACAATGAGCAGTTCTTC. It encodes CASSLELDSRSYNEQFF.

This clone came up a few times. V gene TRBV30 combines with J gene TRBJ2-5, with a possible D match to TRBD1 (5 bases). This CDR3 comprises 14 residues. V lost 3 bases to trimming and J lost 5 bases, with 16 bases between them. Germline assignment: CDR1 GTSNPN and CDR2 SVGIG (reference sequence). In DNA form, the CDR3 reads TGTGCCTGGAGAACTTCAGGGCCGAGGGAGACCCAGTACTTC. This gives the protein CAWRTSGPRETQYF.

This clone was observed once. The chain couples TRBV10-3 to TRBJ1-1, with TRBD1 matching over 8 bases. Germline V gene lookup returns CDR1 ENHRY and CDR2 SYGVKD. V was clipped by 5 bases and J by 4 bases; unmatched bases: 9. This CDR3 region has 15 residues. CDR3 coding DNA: TGTGCCATCAGTTCCGGACAGGGAGGAAGCACTGAAGCTTTCTTT. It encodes CAISSGQGGSTEAFF.

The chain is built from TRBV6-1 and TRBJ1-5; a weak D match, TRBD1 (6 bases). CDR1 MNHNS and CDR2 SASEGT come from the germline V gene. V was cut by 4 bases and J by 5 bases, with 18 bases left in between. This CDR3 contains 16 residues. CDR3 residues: CASSALGGGAYQPQHF. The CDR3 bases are TGTGCCAGCAGTGCCCTGGGTGGGGGGGCGTATCAGCCCCAGCATTTT.

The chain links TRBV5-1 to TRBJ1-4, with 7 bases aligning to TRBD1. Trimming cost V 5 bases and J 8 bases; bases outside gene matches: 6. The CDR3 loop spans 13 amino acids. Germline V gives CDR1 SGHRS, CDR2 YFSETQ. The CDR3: CASRTGDVEKLFF. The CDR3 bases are TGCGCCAGCAGAACAGGGGACGTAGAAAAACTGTTTTTT.

CDR3 in amino acids: CASSSGLAEIYNEQFF. Here the CDR3 DNA reads TGTGCCAGCAGCTCCGGACTAGCGGAAATCTACAATGAGCAGTTCTTC. J is TRBJ2-1 and V is TRBV5-4; 10 positions match TRBD2. The length of the CDR3 is 16 residues. In germline, CDR1 is SGHNT, CDR2 YYREEE (reference sequence). With V trimmed by 3 bases and J by 3 bases, 6 bases remained unmatched.

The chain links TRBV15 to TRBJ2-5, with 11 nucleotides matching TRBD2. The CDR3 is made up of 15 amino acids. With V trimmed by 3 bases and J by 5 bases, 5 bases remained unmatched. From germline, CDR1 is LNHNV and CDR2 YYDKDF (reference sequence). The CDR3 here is CATSREGLAGETQYF. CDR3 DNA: TGTGCCACCAGCAGGGAAGGACTAGCGGGTGAGACCCAGTACTTC. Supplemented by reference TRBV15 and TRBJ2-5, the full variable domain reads DAMVIQNPRYQVTQFGKPVTLSCSQTLNHNVMYWYQQKSSQAPKLLFHYYDKDFNNEADTPDNFQSRRPNTSFCFLDIRSPGLGDTAMYLCATSREGLAGETQYFGPGTRLLVL.

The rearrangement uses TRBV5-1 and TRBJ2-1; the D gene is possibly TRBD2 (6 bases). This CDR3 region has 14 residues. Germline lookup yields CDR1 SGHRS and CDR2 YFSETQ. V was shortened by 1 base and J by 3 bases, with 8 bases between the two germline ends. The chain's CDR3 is CASSLTGDYNEQFF. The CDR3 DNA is TGCGCCAGCAGCTTGACGGGAGACTACAATGAGCAGTTCTTC.

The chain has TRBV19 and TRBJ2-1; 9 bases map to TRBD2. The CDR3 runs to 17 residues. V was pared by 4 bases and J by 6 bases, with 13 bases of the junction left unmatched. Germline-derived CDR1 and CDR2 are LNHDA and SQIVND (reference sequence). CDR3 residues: CASSRRRREGRFNEQFF. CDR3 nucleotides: TGTGCCAGTAGTAGACGGAGGCGGGAGGGCCGGTTCAATGAGCAGTTCTTC.

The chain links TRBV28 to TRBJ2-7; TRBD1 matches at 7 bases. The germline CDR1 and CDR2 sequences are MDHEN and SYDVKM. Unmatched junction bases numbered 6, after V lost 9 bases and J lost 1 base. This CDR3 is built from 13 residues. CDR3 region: CASTEQGSYEQYF. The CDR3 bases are TGTGCCAGTACAGAACAGGGGTCCTACGAGCAGTACTTC.

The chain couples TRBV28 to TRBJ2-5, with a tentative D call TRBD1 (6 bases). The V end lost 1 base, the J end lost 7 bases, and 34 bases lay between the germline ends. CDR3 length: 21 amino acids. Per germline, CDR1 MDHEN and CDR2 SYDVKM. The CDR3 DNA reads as TGTGCCAGCAGTTTATCCTACCCGTTTAATACAGGGTGGAGTCCCCGGGGGACCCAGTACTTC. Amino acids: CASSLSYPFNTGWSPRGTQYF.

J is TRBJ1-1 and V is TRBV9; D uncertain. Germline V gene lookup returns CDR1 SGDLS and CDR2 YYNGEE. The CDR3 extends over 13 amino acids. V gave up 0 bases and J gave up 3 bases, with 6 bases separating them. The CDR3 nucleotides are TGTGCCAGCAGCGTAGTCAGTTACACTGAAGCTTTCTTT. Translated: CASSVVSYTEAFF.